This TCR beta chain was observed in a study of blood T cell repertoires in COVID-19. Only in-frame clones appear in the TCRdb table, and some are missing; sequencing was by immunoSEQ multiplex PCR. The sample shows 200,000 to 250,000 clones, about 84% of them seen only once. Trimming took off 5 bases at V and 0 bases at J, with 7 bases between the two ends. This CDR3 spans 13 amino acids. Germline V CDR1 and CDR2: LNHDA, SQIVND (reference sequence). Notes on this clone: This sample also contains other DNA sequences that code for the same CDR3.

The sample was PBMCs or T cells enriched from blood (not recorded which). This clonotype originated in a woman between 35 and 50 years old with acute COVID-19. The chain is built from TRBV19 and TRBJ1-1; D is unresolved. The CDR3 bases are TGTGCCAGTAGTCTCGGGGTGAACACTGAAGCTTTCTTT. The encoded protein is CASSLGVNTEAFF. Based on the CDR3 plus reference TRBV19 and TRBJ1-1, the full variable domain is DGGITQSPKYLFRKEGQNVTLSCEQNLNHDAMYWYRQDPGQGLRLIYYSQIVNDFQKGDIAEGYSVSREKKESFPLTVTSAQKNPTAFYLCASSLGVNTEAFFGQGTRLTVV.